The 22 T cell receptor beta chains presented below share a single source sample, sequenced in a study of graft-versus-host responses after intestinal transplantation. Libraries were prepared by immunoSEQ multiplex PCR; TCRdb keeps only in-frame clonotypes and omits some of them. Of about 71,000 clones in the sample, 90% are singletons; the top ten hold about 1.3%. Their antigens are not known. The sequenced sample was unstimulated CD8+ T cells sorted from spleen or lymph node cells, obtained before intestinal transplant. These receptors all stem from a human donor who received an intestinal transplant.

The CDR3 DNA is TGCAGCGTTGTGGGGGGTGAAAAACTGTTTTTT. Its protein product is CSVVGGEKLFF. The chain joins TRBV29-1 to TRBJ1-4, with D possibly being TRBD1 (5 bases). This CDR3 region has 11 residues. Germline CDR1 and CDR2: SQVTM and ANQGSEA. V was cut by 4 bases and J by 7 bases, with 7 bases left in between. The whole variable domain, remainder taken from reference TRBV29-1 and TRBJ1-4, is SAVISQKPSRDICQRGTSLTIQCQVDSQVTMMFWYRQQPGQSLTLIATANQGSEATYESGFVIDKFPISRPNLTFSTLTVSNMSPEDSSIYLCSVVGGEKLFFGSGTQLSVL.

V is TRBV5-6 and J is TRBJ1-4; 9 bases line up with TRBD1. Germline CDR1 SGHDT, CDR2 YYEEEE. The CDR3 loop spans 14 amino acids. V lost 3 bases to trimming and J lost 8 bases; unmatched junction nucleotides: 5. The CDR3 nucleotides read TGTGCCAGCAGCTCCGGGACAGGGAACGAAAAACTGTTTTTT. Translating gives CASSSGTGNEKLFF.

This clone was recorded once. The chain has TRBV27 and TRBJ2-7; 8 nucleotides align to TRBD2. V gave up 6 bases and J gave up 2 bases; unmatched junction bases: 3. The CDR3 has 13 residues. Germline V gene data show CDR1 as MNHEY and CDR2 as SMNVEV (reference sequence). The CDR3 region is CASRSGGAYEQYF. The CDR3 DNA reads TGTGCCAGCAGGTCCGGGGGGGCCTACGAGCAGTACTTC.

This clone was observed once. The chain carries TRBV6-5 and TRBJ2-2, with TRBD1 as a possible D gene (6 bases). This CDR3 is built from 16 residues. CDR1 is MNHEY and CDR2 is SVGAGI in the germline V gene. V dropped 4 bases and J dropped 5 bases, with 17 bases sitting between them. CDR3 coding DNA: TGTGCCAGCAGTTCCCCACAGGGAGAGAGGACCGGGGAGCTGTTTTTT. This translates into CASSSPQGERTGELFF.

The rearrangement links TRBV19 to TRBJ1-2, with a tentative D call TRBD1 (5 bases). The germline V gene has CDR1 LNHDA and CDR2 SQIVND (reference sequence). This CDR3 comprises 13 residues. Deletions cut 5 bases from V and 4 bases from J, with 11 bases between. CDR3 protein: CASSPMDTYGYTF. CDR3 nucleotides: TGTGCCAGTAGTCCCATGGACACCTATGGCTACACCTTC.

The J gene is TRBJ1-1, the V gene TRBV2; D ambiguous. The CDR3 has 16 residues. Trimming cost V 2 bases and J 5 bases, with 18 bases left between them. Germline CDR1 SNHLY, CDR2 FYNNEI. CDR3: CASSESGSQGETEAFF. The CDR3 DNA reads as TGTGCCAGCAGTGAAAGTGGTAGTCAAGGAGAAACTGAAGCTTTCTTT.

This chain joins TRBV9 and TRBJ1-6; 8 bases map to TRBD1. V lost 0 bases and J lost 6; bases outside the gene matches: 2. Germline-derived CDR1 and CDR2 are SGDLS and YYNGEE. The CDR3 extends over 15 amino acids. The CDR3 DNA follows: TGTGCCAGCAGCGTAGAGGGGACAGGTAATTCACCCCTCCACTTT. Protein sequence: CASSVEGTGNSPLHF.

This clone was counted a few times. The V call is TRBV5-6, the J call TRBJ2-7; D possibly corresponds to TRBD1 (6 bases). Deletions cut 2 bases from V and 3 bases from J, with 9 bases between. The V gene's germline CDR1 is SGHDT and CDR2 YYEEEE. The CDR3 spans 13 residues. The DNA of the CDR3 is TGTGCCAGCAGCTTACAGGGCCTCTACGAGCAGTACTTC. It translates to CASSLQGLYEQYF.

About this clone itself: The junction differs from germline at one of its ends, possibly a read error. This chain joins TRBV9 and TRBJ2-3; perhaps TRBD1 as D (6 bases). Germline V gene lookup returns CDR1 SGDLS and CDR2 YYNGEE. The CDR3 spans 15 residues. CDR3 residues: CASSVGTDSRDTQYF. The CDR3 nucleotides are TGTGCCAGCAGCGTAGGAACGGACAGCAGAGATACGCAGTATTTT.

The chain uses TRBV9 and TRBJ2-7; a weak D match, TRBD1 (5 bases). The CDR3 loop spans 13 amino acids. Deletions cut 3 bases from V and 1 base from J, with 8 bases between. The germline V gene encodes CDR1 SGDLS and CDR2 YYNGEE. DNA of the CDR3: TGTGCCAGCAGCGCCCCAGGGTCCTACGAGCAGTACTTC. Protein product: CASSAPGSYEQYF. The full variable domain, rest sourced from reference TRBV9 and TRBJ2-7, is DSGVTQTPKHLITATGQRVTLRCSPRSGDLSVYWYQQSLDQGLQFLIQYYNGEERAKGNILERFSAQQFPDLHSELNLSSLELGDSALYFCASSAPGSYEQYFGPGTRLTVT.

This chain connects TRBV9 to TRBJ2-1; 7 bases align to TRBD1. From germline, CDR1 is SGDLS and CDR2 YYNGEE. The trim removed 0 bases at V and 7 bases at J, leaving 4 bases unmatched. This CDR3 has 14 residues. CDR3 sequence: CASSVVDRENEQFF. In nucleotides, the CDR3 is TGTGCCAGCAGCGTAGTCGACAGGGAAAATGAGCAGTTCTTC.

Regarding this clone: A junction boundary mismatches the germline segment, possibly from a read error. The chain couples TRBV7-7 to TRBJ2-1; the D is unclear. The germline V gene encodes CDR1 SSHAT and CDR2 FNYEAQ (reference sequence). The CDR3 covers 15 residues. Here the CDR3 reads CASSLGGSPHNEQFF. The CDR3 nucleotides are TGTGCTAGCAGCTTAGGCGGATCCCCGCACAATGAGCAGTTCTTC.

V and J are TRBV7-9 and TRBJ2-7; D is uncertain. In germline, CDR1 is SEHNR, CDR2 FQNEAQ (reference sequence). V was shortened by 4 bases and J by 2 bases, with 6 bases between the two germline ends. This CDR3 region has 12 residues. The CDR3 protein is CASSSLTYEQYF. For the CDR3, the DNA is TGTGCCAGCAGCTCTTTAACCTACGAGCAGTACTTC.

This clone has a handful of counts. CDR3 coding DNA: TGTGCCAGCAGTTTAGCCAGACATGGTCCACCCCTCCACTTT. Its protein is CASSLARHGPPLHF. The genes are TRBV27 and TRBJ1-6; D gene unclear. The CDR3 contains 14 residues. Per germline, CDR1 MNHEY and CDR2 SMNVEV (reference sequence). Trimming took off 2 bases at V and 11 bases at J, with 13 bases between the two ends.

CDR3 nucleotides: TGTGCCAGCAGCGTAGCCGGGGGGACTGTAGAGACCCAGTACTTC. This gives the protein CASSVAGGTVETQYF. This chain links TRBV9 with TRBJ2-5; 7 nucleotides align to TRBD2. Germline CDR1 and CDR2: SGDLS and YYNGEE. With V trimmed by 0 bases and J by 4 bases, 6 bases remained unmatched. CDR3 size: 15 residues.

This chain connects TRBV27 to TRBJ2-5; D perhaps matches TRBD2 (7 bases). The CDR3 has 16 amino acids. Germline CDR1 is MNHEY and CDR2 is SMNVEV (reference sequence). The V end was cut by 5 bases, the J end by 2 bases, with 18 bases between. This CDR3 reads CASSPSAGALQETQYF. CDR3 nucleotides: TGTGCCAGCAGTCCGTCCGCGGGGGCTTTACAAGAGACCCAGTACTTC.

The J gene is TRBJ2-5, the V gene TRBV5-1; a possible D gene is TRBD2 (6 bases). The CDR3 covers 11 residues. V gave up 3 bases and J gave up 11 bases, with 11 bases separating them. Germline CDR1 is SGHRS and CDR2 is YFSETQ. CDR3 coding DNA: TGCGCCAGCAGCTGGGGCGGGGTGCAGTACTTC. Its translation: CASSWGGVQYF.

This chain joins TRBV7-9 and TRBJ2-3; unclear D gene. Trimming stripped 5 bases from V and 4 bases from J, with 10 bases between. CDR1 and CDR2 (germline): SEHNR, FQNEAQ (reference sequence). The CDR3 loop spans 13 amino acids. CDR3 protein: CASSALGSDTQYF. The CDR3 bases are TGTGCCAGCAGCGCGCTAGGTTCAGATACGCAGTATTTT.

The genes are TRBV4-2 and TRBJ2-7; maybe TRBD2 (5 bases). V gave up 1 base and J gave up 1 base, with 11 bases separating them. CDR1 LGHNA and CDR2 YNFKEQ come from the germline V gene. This CDR3 region has 15 residues. The CDR3 is CASSQGLGESYEQYF. The CDR3 region has the DNA TGTGCCAGCAGCCAAGGACTTGGGGAGTCCTACGAGCAGTACTTC.

The V and J genes are TRBV6-5 and TRBJ1-5; D not certain. The CDR3 runs to 15 residues. Germline CDR1 and CDR2: MNHEY and SVGAGI. Trimming shortened V by 6 bases and J by 7 bases, and 19 bases separated the two germline ends. The CDR3: CASSPLWELGQPQHF. Here the CDR3 DNA reads TGTGCCAGCAGCCCCCTTTGGGAGTTAGGGCAGCCCCAGCATTTT.

The rearrangement uses TRBV9 and TRBJ2-7, with 7 nucleotides matching TRBD1. CDR1 is SGDLS and CDR2 is YYNGEE in the germline V gene. CDR3 size: 15 residues. With 3 bases clipped from V and 2 bases from J, the junction kept 8 bases outside the gene matches. The CDR3 spells CASSASTGAAYEQYF. CDR3 coding DNA: TGTGCCAGCAGCGCCTCAACAGGGGCCGCCTACGAGCAGTACTTC.

This chain connects TRBV23-1 to TRBJ2-3, with 7 bases fitting TRBD1. TRBV23-1 is labeled an ORF, and its function is uncertain. The V segment lost 0 bases and the J segment 8 bases; nucleotides outside the gene matches: 11. CDR3 length equals 16 residues. The CDR3 DNA is TGCGCCAGCAGTCAATCCGGGACAGATAGGCAGGGTACGCAGTATTTT. It is translated as CASSQSGTDRQGTQYF.